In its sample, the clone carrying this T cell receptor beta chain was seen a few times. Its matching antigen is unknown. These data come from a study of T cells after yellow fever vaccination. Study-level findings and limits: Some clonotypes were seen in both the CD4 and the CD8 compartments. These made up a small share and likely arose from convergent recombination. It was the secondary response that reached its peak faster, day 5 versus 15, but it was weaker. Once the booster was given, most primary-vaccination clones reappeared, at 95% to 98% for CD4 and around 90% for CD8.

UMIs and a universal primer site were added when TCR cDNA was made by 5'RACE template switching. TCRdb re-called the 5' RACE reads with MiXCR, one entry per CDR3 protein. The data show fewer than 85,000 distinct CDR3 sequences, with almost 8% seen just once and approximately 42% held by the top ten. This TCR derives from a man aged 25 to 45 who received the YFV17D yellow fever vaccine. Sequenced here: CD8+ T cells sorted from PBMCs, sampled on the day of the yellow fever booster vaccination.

CDR3 in DNA: TGTGCCATCAGTGGGGGGACAGGGTACTATGGCTACACCTTC. Protein sequence: CAISGGTGYYGYTF. This chain uses TRBV10-3 with TRBJ1-2, with 9 bases fitting TRBD1. The V segment lost 4 bases and the J segment 3 bases; nucleotides outside the gene matches: 3. CDR1 and CDR2 from the germline V gene are ENHRY and SYGVKD. This CDR3 is 14 amino acids long.